The 3 T cell receptor beta chains listed next were all sequenced from one sample in a study of blood T cells in healthy people across ages. For the second PCR, which ran for about 7 to 12 cycles, a sample-barcoded 5' primer and a J-beta primer mix were used. TCRdb independently ran MiXCR on the 5' RACE reads; one entry per CDR3 protein. This table has roughly 700,000 distinct CDR3 sequences, roughly 30% appearing once. Sequencing input: blood. The receptors derive from a woman older than 75 in good health.

A single count supports this clonotype. J is TRBJ1-1 and V is TRBV5-1; D not resolved. Germline CDR1 is SGHRS and CDR2 is YFSETQ. Trimming left V 2 bases short and J 1 base short, with 9 bases between. The CDR3 spans 14 residues. CDR3 coding DNA: TGCGCCAGCAGCTTCGCTTCAGGGAACACTGAAGCTTTCTTT. Translated, it gives CASSFASGNTEAFF.

This clonotype has ten or more counts. The V gene is TRBV7-3, the J gene TRBJ2-3; TRBD2 aligns across 9 bases. CDR1 and CDR2 from the germline V gene are SGHTA and FQGTGA. The CDR3 covers 15 residues. Trimming took 4 bases from V and 3 from J; bases not matched to a gene: 5. The CDR3 DNA sequence: TGTGCCAGCAGCTCATTAGCGGGGGTAACAGATACGCAGTATTTT. Protein: CASSSLAGVTDTQYF.

This clonotype was found many times. The rearrangement joins TRBV5-6 to TRBJ2-1; either TRBD1 or TRBD2 may fit D (6 bases each). Trimming removed 4 bases at V and 8 bases at J, with 19 bases between. The CDR3 covers 15 residues. Germline loops: CDR1 SGHDT, CDR2 YYEEEE. The CDR3 loop is CASSRMGGGIDEQFF. Here the CDR3 DNA reads TGTGCCAGCAGCCGAATGGGGGGCGGAATCGATGAGCAGTTCTTC.